This is a list of T cell receptor beta chains from one sample in a study of blood T cells in healthy people across ages. TCRdb redid the calling of the 5' RACE reads with MiXCR, one entry per CDR3 protein. The table records some 1,500,000 distinct CDR3 sequences, approximately 39% of them present only once. The sequenced sample was blood. Every receptor here comes from a woman between 18 and 29 years old in good health. The CDR3 runs from the conserved cysteine through the conserved F or W.

v_call cdr3_aa
TRBV11-2 CASSRLGAVDGYTF
TRBV5-1 CASSLEDRGTDTQYF
TRBV6-1 CASSEDAGPTLNGYTF
TRBV15 CATSRDQTSTDTQYF
TRBV7-2 CASSLTWVRDRGYQFYEQYF
TRBV5-1 CASSPDLGTGELFF
TRBV7-2 CASSRNPRGLAGITDTQYF
TRBV29-1 CSVGDTPGTYEQYF
TRBV11-1 CASSLGRIETQYF
TRBV6-1 CASREAFF
TRBV7-3 CASSVQPGQEQFF
TRBV12-3/TRBV12-4 CASREKDSISYGQYF
TRBV24-1 CATSDLETSDYEQYF
TRBV4-1 CASSPLRQNIQYF
TRBV9 CASSGDRVAEAFF
TRBV20-1 CSALDRGGNEQYF
TRBV18 CASSPGTPLEKLFF
TRBV25-1 CASSESWGQGTDTQYF